These 16 T cell receptor beta chains were all obtained from the same sample, sequenced in a study of blood T cell repertoires in COVID-19. Measured with immunoSEQ multiplex PCR; TCRdb has only the in-frame clones, and not every one. The table includes 95,000 to 100,000 clones, roughly 86% detected once. The material sequenced was peripheral blood. Source of these receptors: a woman in her twenties or thirties with acute or convalescent COVID-19.

The chain links TRBV19 to TRBJ1-1, with 10 bases aligning to TRBD1. Germline CDR1 is LNHDA and CDR2 is SQIVND (reference sequence). This CDR3 is 15 amino acids long. V shed 5 bases and J 11 bases; nucleotides not matched to a gene: 14. CDR3 in amino acids: CASSDTTGGRLKAFF. The CDR3 nucleotides read TGTGCCAGTAGTGATACGACAGGGGGCAGGTTGAAGGCTTTCTTT.

The genes are TRBV6-5 and TRBJ1-6, with 8 positions matching TRBD1. In germline, CDR1 is MNHEY, CDR2 SVGAGI. V gave up 6 bases and J gave up 6 bases; unmatched junction bases: 7. CDR3 size: 15 residues. CDR3 coding DNA: TGTGCCAGCAGCTCCTCAGGGGGCGGTAATTCACCCCTCCACTTT. Its protein is CASSSSGGGNSPLHF.

This chain connects TRBV19 to TRBJ1-3, with a tentative D call TRBD1 (5 bases). The CDR3 runs 16 residues. Germline V gene sequence: CDR1 LNHDA, CDR2 SQIVND (reference sequence). V was cut by 7 bases and J by 0 bases, with 16 bases left in between. CDR3 residues: CASNRGGDASGNTIYF. The CDR3 DNA reads as TGTGCCAGTAATCGCGGGGGGGATGCCTCTGGAAACACCATATATTTT.

V and J are TRBV9 and TRBJ2-1; the match to TRBD2 covers 12 bases. V dropped 4 bases and J dropped 8; count of bases not matched to a gene: 7. This CDR3 spans 15 amino acids. Germline CDR1 reads SGDLS; CDR2 reads YYNGEE. CDR3 region: CASSPLAGGPDEQFF. DNA for the CDR3: TGTGCCAGCAGCCCCCTAGCGGGGGGGCCCGATGAGCAGTTCTTC.

The chain carries TRBV6-1 and TRBJ1-4; weak D call: TRBD1 (5 bases). Per the germline V gene, CDR1 is MNHNS and CDR2 is SASEGT. Deletions cut 4 bases from V and 3 bases from J, with 21 bases between. The CDR3 loop spans 18 amino acids. This CDR3 reads CASSGLARQLLANEKLFF. CDR3 in DNA: TGTGCCAGCAGTGGACTAGCCCGACAGTTACTGGCTAATGAAAAACTGTTTTTT.

The J gene is TRBJ2-2, the V gene TRBV6-5; TRBD1 might be the D (5 bases). Germline assignment: CDR1 MNHEY and CDR2 SVGAGI. V was trimmed by 2 bases and J by 4 bases, leaving 8 bases between them. CDR3 length: 14 residues. The CDR3 bases are TGTGCCAGCAGTTACCAGGGAATCACCGGGGAGCTGTTTTTT. Translation gives CASSYQGITGELFF.

The chain employs TRBV10-3 and TRBJ1-1; D unresolved. Looked up from germline, CDR1 is ENHRY and CDR2 is SYGVKD. The CDR3 contains 16 residues. V dropped 3 bases and J dropped 2 bases, with 16 bases sitting between them. The CDR3 bases are TGTGCCATCAGTGAAATCGACACAACAAGCAACACTGAAGCTTTCTTT. It is translated as CAISEIDTTSNTEAFF.

V usage is TRBV7-9 and J usage is TRBJ2-3; 7 nucleotides line up with TRBD1. V shed 1 base, J shed 5 bases, and the junction held 12 bases outside the gene matches. The CDR3 extends over 17 amino acids. The germline CDR1 and CDR2 sequences are SEHNR and FQNEAQ (reference sequence). The CDR3 loop is CASSLGPTGIGVDTQYF. In nucleotides, the CDR3 is TGTGCCAGCAGCTTAGGGCCGACAGGGATTGGGGTAGATACGCAGTATTTT.

The rearrangement joins TRBV28 to TRBJ2-3; 8 nucleotides line up with TRBD1. V was clipped by 5 bases and J by 2 bases; unmatched bases: 6. Germline-derived CDR1 and CDR2 are MDHEN and SYDVKM. This CDR3 has 15 amino acids. The CDR3 DNA reads as TGTGCCAGCAGTCCTCAGGGGGCGATCACAGATACGCAGTATTTT. Residues: CASSPQGAITDTQYF.

The V call is TRBV5-8, the J call TRBJ2-1, with 7 bases aligning to TRBD2. The germline V gene encodes CDR1 SGHTS and CDR2 YDEGEE. The V and J ends lost 6 bases and 7 bases, in that order; junction bases with no gene match: 4. This CDR3 region has 12 residues. The CDR3 loop reads CASTGAGNEQFF. The CDR3 coding sequence is TGTGCCAGCACAGGAGCGGGGAATGAGCAGTTCTTC. The entire variable domain, with the rest obtained from reference TRBV5-8 and TRBJ2-1, is as follows: EAGVTQSPTHLIKTRGQQATLRCSPISGHTSVYWYQQALGLGLQFLLWYDEGEERNRGNFPPRFSGRQFPNYSSELNVNALELEDSALYLCASTGAGNEQFFGPGTRLTVL.

V gene TRBV5-1 combines with J gene TRBJ1-4, with 10 bases lining up with TRBD1. The CDR3 has 14 residues. The V and J ends lost 4 bases and 7 bases, in that order; junction bases with no gene match: 4. Per germline, CDR1 SGHRS and CDR2 YFSETQ. The CDR3 sequence: CASSPGTGVEKLFF. The CDR3 DNA follows: TGCGCCAGCAGCCCCGGGACAGGGGTTGAAAAACTGTTTTTT. Variable domain in full (rest from reference TRBV5-1 and TRBJ1-4): KAGVTQTPRYLIKTRGQQVTLSCSPISGHRSVSWYQQTPGQGLQFLFEYFSETQRNKGNFPGRFSGRQFSNSRSEMNVSTLELGDSALYLCASSPGTGVEKLFFGSGTQLSVL.

The V call is TRBV7-9, the J call TRBJ1-3; D unclear. This CDR3 is built from 15 residues. CDR1 is SEHNR and CDR2 is FQNEAQ in the germline V gene (reference sequence). Trimming pared 4 bases from V and 2 bases from J, leaving 12 bases between. The CDR3 is CASSSYGEPGNTIYF. The CDR3, as DNA: TGTGCCAGCAGCTCGTATGGGGAGCCTGGAAACACCATATATTTT. Full variable domain (missing parts from reference TRBV7-9 and TRBJ1-3): DTGVSQNPRHKITKRGQNVTFRCDPISEHNRLYWYRQTLGQGPEFLTYFQNEAQLEKSRLLSDRFSAERPKGSFSTLEIQRTEQGDSAMYLCASSSYGEPGNTIYFGEGSWLTVV.

The chain recombines TRBV4-1 with TRBJ2-1; a weak D match, TRBD2 (5 bases). In germline, CDR1 is MGHRA, CDR2 YSYEKL. The ends were cut back, 1 base at V and 8 bases at J, with 15 bases in the middle. This CDR3 has 15 residues. The DNA for the CDR3 is TGCGCCAGCAGCCAAGCAAGGGTTTTCGGGGATGAGCAGTTCTTC. Translation: CASSQARVFGDEQFF.

This clone has just one count. This chain joins TRBV27 and TRBJ1-1; D perhaps matches TRBD1 (5 bases). There are 14 residues in the CDR3. The germline V gene has CDR1 MNHEY and CDR2 SMNVEV (reference sequence). V was shortened by 6 bases and J by 3 bases, with 14 bases between the two germline ends. The CDR3, as DNA: TGTGCCAGCAGCAAGGGGTCGGCTTACACTGAAGCTTTCTTT. This translates into CASSKGSAYTEAFF.

V gene TRBV7-9 combines with J gene TRBJ1-2; D possibly corresponds to TRBD1 (6 bases). The germline V and J ends were trimmed by 5 bases and 5 bases, with 9 bases remaining between them. The CDR3 runs 12 residues. Germline CDR1 SEHNR, CDR2 FQNEAQ (reference sequence). The CDR3 spells CASSPQGYGYTF. CDR3 sequence (DNA): TGTGCCAGCAGCCCACAGGGATATGGCTACACCTTC.

Points on this clone: Its ends do not fully match the called genes, so a read error is possible. The chain combines TRBV29-1 with TRBJ1-1; tentative D call: TRBD1 (6 bases). The CDR3 sequence is 12 residues long. Germline loops: CDR1 SQVTM, CDR2 ANQGSEA. CDR3 in amino acids: CRVGGPDTEAFF. CDR3 in DNA: TGCAGAGTTGGGGGCCCTGACACTGAAGCTTTCTTT.